This T cell receptor beta chain originates from a study of cytomegalovirus exposure and HLA in healthy donors. As concerns this clone: As yet, its antigen is unknown.

V was pared by 5 bases and J by 11 bases, with 9 bases of the junction left unmatched. Germline V gives CDR1 MNHEY, CDR2 SMNVEV (reference sequence). CDR3 length: 13 residues. The PCR employed 60 Vbeta primers together with 13 Jbeta primers. Clones were read by immunoSEQ multiplex PCR, and TCRdb kept only the in-frame ones, dropping some. Among about 160,000 clones listed, around 82% were seen once. Study results and caveats: A further, later analysis showed that HLA-associated TCR beta chains (compared with equally common others) were more clonally expanded. A previous analysis found most TCR beta V segments productive roughly 87% or roughly 30% of the time.

The chain uses TRBV27 and TRBJ1-1, with 9 bases that match TRBD1. The sample was PBMCs. This TCR came from a young man in good health and CMV-seronegative. CDR3: CASSRDREAVAFF. DNA for the CDR3: TGTGCCAGCAGTCGGGACAGGGAGGCTGTGGCTTTCTTT.